This T cell receptor (beta chain) is from a study of blood T cell repertoires in COVID-19. Turning to the study itself: Donors in the United States, Italy and Spain gave samples during acute or convalescent COVID-19. The cDNA or gDNA used as material had been derived from T cells, B-cell-depleted T cells, or PBMCs.

The CDR3 totals 16 residues. The V and J ends lost 2 bases and 0 bases, in that order; junction bases with no gene match: 2. Germline V gene lookup returns CDR1 LNHDA and CDR2 SQIVND (reference sequence). Profiled with immunoSEQ multiplex PCR; TCRdb holds only in-frame clones, not every one. The table shows 80,000 to 100,000 clones, with roughly 96% occurring only once. The chain is built from TRBV19 and TRBJ2-2; 8 bases are a match to TRBD2. Sequenced input: peripheral blood. The sequence derives from a human donor with active COVID-19. The donor label of this sample is uncertain. In nucleotides, the CDR3 is TGTGCCAGTAGTATACCGGGACTAGCGAACACCGGGGAGCTGTTTTTT. It codes for CASSIPGLANTGELFF.